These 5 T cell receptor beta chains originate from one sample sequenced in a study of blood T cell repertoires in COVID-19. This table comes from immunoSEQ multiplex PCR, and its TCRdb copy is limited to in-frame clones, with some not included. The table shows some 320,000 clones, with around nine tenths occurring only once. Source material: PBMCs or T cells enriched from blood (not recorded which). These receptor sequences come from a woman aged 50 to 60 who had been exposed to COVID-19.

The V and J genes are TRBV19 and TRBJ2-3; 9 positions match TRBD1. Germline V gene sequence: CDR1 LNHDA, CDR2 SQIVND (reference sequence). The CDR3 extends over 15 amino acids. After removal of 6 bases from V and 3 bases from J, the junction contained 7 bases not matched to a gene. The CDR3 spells CASRTTGQGTDTQYF. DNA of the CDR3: TGTGCCAGTAGGACGACGGGACAGGGTACAGATACGCAGTATTTT. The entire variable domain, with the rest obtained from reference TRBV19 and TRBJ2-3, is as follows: DGGITQSPKYLFRKEGQNVTLSCEQNLNHDAMYWYRQDPGQGLRLIYYSQIVNDFQKGDIAEGYSVSREKKESFPLTVTSAQKNPTAFYLCASRTTGQGTDTQYFGPGTRLTVL.

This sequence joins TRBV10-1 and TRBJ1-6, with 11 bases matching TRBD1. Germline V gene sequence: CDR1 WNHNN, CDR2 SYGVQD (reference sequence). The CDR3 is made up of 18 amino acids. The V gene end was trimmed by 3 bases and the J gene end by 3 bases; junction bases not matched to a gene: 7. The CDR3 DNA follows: TGCGCCAGCAGTGAAGGACAGGGGGCGCCCCGCTATAATTCACCCCTCCACTTT. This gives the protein CASSEGQGAPRYNSPLHF.

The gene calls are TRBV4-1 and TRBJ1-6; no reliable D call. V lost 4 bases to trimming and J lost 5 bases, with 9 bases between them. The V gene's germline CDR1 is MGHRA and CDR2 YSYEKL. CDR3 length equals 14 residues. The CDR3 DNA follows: TGCGCCAGCAGCCGTGCTATCGATAATTCACCCCTCCACTTT. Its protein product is CASSRAIDNSPLHF.

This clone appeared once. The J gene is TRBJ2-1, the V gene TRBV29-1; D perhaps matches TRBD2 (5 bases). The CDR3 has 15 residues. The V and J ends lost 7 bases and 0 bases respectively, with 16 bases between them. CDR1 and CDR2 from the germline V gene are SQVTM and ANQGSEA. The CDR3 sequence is CSALRGTSSYNEQFF. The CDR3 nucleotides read TGCAGCGCCCTCCGGGGAACGAGCTCCTACAATGAGCAGTTCTTC.

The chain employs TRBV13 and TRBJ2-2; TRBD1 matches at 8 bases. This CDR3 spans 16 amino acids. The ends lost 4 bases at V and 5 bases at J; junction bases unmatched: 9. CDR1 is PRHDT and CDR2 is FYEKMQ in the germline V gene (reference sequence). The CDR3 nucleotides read TGTGCCAGCAGCTCTCATCAGGGGGCGGGGACCGGGGAGCTGTTTTTT. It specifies CASSSHQGAGTGELFF.